A single sample gave rise to the 15 T cell receptor beta chains below, sequenced in a study of cytomegalovirus exposure and HLA in healthy donors. The PCR made use of 60 Vbeta and 13 Jbeta primers. The repertoire was sequenced with immunoSEQ multiplex PCR; TCRdb's copy has only in-frame clones and lacks some. The table has approximately 190,000 clones, about 13% seen once. Source material: PBMCs. The source of these receptors is a man in his forties or fifties in good health and CMV-seropositive.

The chain links TRBV7-2 to TRBJ2-3; 7 nucleotides align to TRBD1. Germline V CDR1 and CDR2: SGHTA, FQGNSA. The V gene end was trimmed by 4 bases and the J gene end by 13 bases; junction bases not matched to a gene: 14. This CDR3 comprises 14 residues. CDR3 sequence: CASSSQGSSDREYF. As DNA, the CDR3 is TGTGCCAGCAGCTCTCAAGGGTCTTCAGACAGGGAGTATTTT.

The rearrangement links TRBV9 to TRBJ1-3; perhaps TRBD1 as D (5 bases). The length of the CDR3 is 16 residues. The V and J ends lost 0 bases and 3 bases respectively, with 13 bases between them. CDR1 and CDR2 from the germline V gene are SGDLS and YYNGEE. This CDR3 reads CASSVAGSGLGNTIYF. CDR3 nucleotide sequence: TGTGCCAGCAGCGTAGCTGGGTCAGGGCTTGGAAACACCATATATTTT.

V and J are TRBV28 and TRBJ2-6; 9 nucleotides align to TRBD1. CDR1 and CDR2 from the germline V gene are MDHEN and SYDVKM. The CDR3 runs to 17 residues. Trimming at V came to 8 bases and at J to 0 bases, leaving 8 bases not matched to a gene. The CDR3 region has the DNA TGTGCCAGCCTCGGGGGGACAGGGTACTCTGGGGCCAACGTCCTGACTTTC. It encodes CASLGGTGYSGANVLTF. Full variable domain (remainder filled in from reference TRBV28 and TRBJ2-6): DVKVTQSSRYLVKRTGEKVFLECVQDMDHENMFWYRQDPGLGLRLIYFSYDVKMKEKGDIPEGYSVSREKKERFSLILESASTNQTSMYLCASLGGTGYSGANVLTFGAGSRLTVL.

This clone appeared a few times. The J gene is TRBJ2-5, the V gene TRBV19; 7 bases fit TRBD2. The CDR3 length is 16 residues. Unmatched junction bases numbered 11, after V lost 2 bases and J lost 5 bases. CDR1 is LNHDA and CDR2 is SQIVND in the germline V gene (reference sequence). The CDR3 DNA reads as TGTGCCAGTAGTATATCAGTTGGGACTACCGGGGAGACCCAGTACTTC. Its translation: CASSISVGTTGETQYF.

This sequence joins TRBV19 and TRBJ2-3; D possibly corresponds to TRBD2 (6 bases). This CDR3 has 14 residues. The germline V and J ends were trimmed by 6 bases and 3 bases, with 13 bases remaining between them. Per the germline V gene, CDR1 is LNHDA and CDR2 is SQIVND (reference sequence). CDR3 nucleotides: TGTGCCAGTAGAGGGGACTGGCGGACAGATACGCAGTATTTT. It translates to CASRGDWRTDTQYF.

V gene TRBV5-5 combines with J gene TRBJ2-3; 9 nucleotides match TRBD2. The CDR3 consists of 15 residues. J lost 1 base, V lost 7 bases, and 7 bases had no gene match. Germline-derived CDR1 and CDR2 are SGHKS and YYEKEE (reference sequence). The CDR3 sequence: CASRWTSAGTDTQYF. In DNA, the CDR3 is TGTGCCAGCCGCTGGACTAGCGCGGGCACAGATACGCAGTATTTT.

This clone occurred a few times. The gene calls are TRBV18 and TRBJ1-6; TRBD1 agrees at 7 bases. V shed 4 bases, J shed 5 bases, and the junction held 5 bases outside the gene matches. Germline V lookup: CDR1 KGHSH, CDR2 LQKENI. CDR3 length equals 15 residues. The CDR3 DNA is TGTGCCAGCTCACGACAAGGGACAGATAATTCACCCCTCCACTTT. Residues: CASSRQGTDNSPLHF.

V is TRBV25-1 and J is TRBJ2-3, with a tentative D call TRBD2 (5 bases). V gave up 5 bases and J gave up 12 bases, with 12 bases separating them. This CDR3 is 11 amino acids long. CDR1 is MGHDK, CDR2 SYGVNS, per germline. Here the CDR3 reads CASSTGVAQYF. The CDR3 bases are TGTGCCAGCAGTACCGGGGTGGCCCAGTATTTT.

The chain links TRBV11-3 to TRBJ2-5, with D uncertain. CDR1 SGHNT and CDR2 YENEEA come from the germline V gene. Trimming shortened V by 1 base and J by 0 bases, and 6 bases separated the two germline ends. This CDR3 region has 14 residues. The CDR3 region has the DNA TGTGCCAGCAGCTTAGCCGAGTACCAAGAGACCCAGTACTTC. This gives the protein CASSLAEYQETQYF.

This sequence joins TRBV7-9 and TRBJ1-2, with D unclear. The V gene's germline CDR1 is SEHNR and CDR2 FQNEAQ (reference sequence). Trimming pared 4 bases from V and 4 bases from J, leaving 7 bases between. The CDR3 covers 12 residues. The CDR3 nucleotides read TGTGCCAGCAGCTCAGGTATCTATGGCTACACCTTC. Its protein product is CASSSGIYGYTF.

This clone was recorded a few times. The chain employs TRBV2 and TRBJ1-1; D might be TRBD1 (6 bases). This CDR3 region has 15 residues. The germline CDR1 and CDR2 sequences are SNHLY and FYNNEI. The germline V and J ends were trimmed by 6 bases and 3 bases, with 17 bases remaining between them. CDR3 DNA sequence: TGTGCCAGCAGGTTTGGGGGGGCTAGATACACTGAAGCTTTCTTT. Translation gives CASRFGGARYTEAFF.

The chain carries TRBV4-1 and TRBJ2-2, with 9 positions matching TRBD1. The V segment lost 0 bases and the J segment 6 bases; nucleotides outside the gene matches: 5. CDR1 and CDR2 (germline): MGHRA, YSYEKL. This CDR3 has 16 residues. The CDR3 loop is CASSQEGTGRSGELFF. CDR3 DNA: TGCGCCAGCAGCCAAGAGGGGACAGGGCGGTCCGGGGAGCTGTTTTTT.

The chain employs TRBV10-3 and TRBJ1-5, with D possibly matching TRBD1 (6 bases). Germline loops: CDR1 ENHRY, CDR2 SYGVKD. This CDR3 region has 14 residues. V was cut by 5 bases and J by 5 bases, with 13 bases left in between. CDR3 DNA: TGTGCCATCAGTAAACACAGGGAAGATCAGCCCCAGCATTTT. This codes for CAISKHREDQPQHF.

The chain couples TRBV9 to TRBJ2-7; TRBD2 agrees at 7 bases. Germline V gives CDR1 SGDLS, CDR2 YYNGEE. Germline trimming cut 6 bases from V and 5 bases from J; bases unmatched to any gene: 5. The CDR3 length is 12 residues. The CDR3 loop is CASTSGRNEQYV. The CDR3 DNA is TGTGCCAGCACTTCCGGGAGGAACGAGCAGTACGTC.

The CDR3 protein is CATTATTDTQYF. The CDR3 DNA reads as TGTGCCACCACAGCTACCACAGATACGCAGTATTTT. The chain is built from TRBV2 and TRBJ2-3; D not certain. CDR1 and CDR2 from the germline V gene are SNHLY and FYNNEI. The V end was cut by 10 bases, the J end by 2 bases, with 10 bases between. The CDR3 has 12 amino acids.